This TCR beta chain was observed in a study of CD8 T cells in ankylosing spondylitis. Study-wide results and limits: Blood of patients with ankylosing spondylitis appeared to be characterized by a TCR beta motif of 8 or 9 highly homologous variants.

The authors made TCR beta libraries by quantitative 5'-RACE with molecular barcodes. TCRdb passed the 5' RACE reads through MiXCR, listing each CDR3 protein once. This table holds approximately 250,000 distinct CDR3 sequences, approximately 8% found once. This clonotype was detected many times. Its antigen is as yet unknown. Trimming removed 5 bases from V and 2 bases from J, with 12 bases in between. CDR1 LGHNA and CDR2 YSLEER come from the germline V gene. This CDR3 contains 15 residues. This chain links TRBV4-3 with TRBJ2-2, with D hard to call. The material sequenced was blood, either unsorted or a sorted T cell fraction (not recorded which). The sequence came from a female donor with ankylosing spondylitis or in good health (not recorded which). The CDR3 loop reads CASSSRKGNTGELFF. In DNA form, the CDR3 reads TGCGCCAGCAGCTCTCGGAAGGGTAACACCGGGGAGCTGTTTTTT.